This T cell receptor (beta chain) originates from a study of cytomegalovirus exposure and HLA in healthy donors. For this clone: Its cognate antigen is unknown.

The PCR ran on 60 Vbeta and 13 Jbeta primers. The protocol was immunoSEQ multiplex PCR, while the TCRdb copy is restricted to in-frame clones and leaves out a portion. The table has around 130,000 clones, about three quarters seen once. Study-level points and caveats: Likely technical artifact: a cluster of highly shared sequence variants.

The germline V gene encodes CDR1 SGHDT and CDR2 YYEEEE. The CDR3 loop spans 15 amino acids. V lost 0 bases and J lost 6; bases outside the gene matches: 8. The specimen was PBMCs. The clonotype was recovered from a woman younger than 35 in good health and CMV-seronegative. V usage is TRBV5-6 and J usage is TRBJ1-2; 7 bases agree with TRBD1. CDR3 in amino acids: CASSLAGAGGHGYTF. The CDR3 DNA reads TGTGCCAGCAGCTTGGCGGGGGCAGGGGGTCATGGCTACACCTTC.